The 10 T cell receptor beta chains below were found in one sample sequenced in a study of neoadjuvant anti-PD-1 for oral cavity cancer listed by TCRdb under 2021. In the paper's terms, the time point label means: before neoadjuvant nivolumab. The receptor library was made with the immunoSEQ multiplex PCR assay. TCRdb provides this immuneACCESS table in a form limited to in-frame rearrangements. Some clones are lacking; in checked studies, under half of them reflect an unresolved V gene, and why the rest are absent is not known. Present in this sample are about 81,000 clones, under 90% of which were seen just once. The ten biggest clones cover 2.5% to 3.5% of the sample. The starting material was PBMCs, obtained before nivolumab (anti-PD-1) treatment. All receptors derive from a person aged 40 to 85 with oral cavity squamous cell carcinoma.

The gene calls are TRBV11-2 and TRBJ2-2; 10 nucleotides match TRBD2. Germline values: CDR1 SGHAT, CDR2 FQNNGV. V shed 3 bases, J shed 7 bases, and the junction held 8 bases outside the gene matches. CDR3 size: 16 residues. The CDR3 loop is CASSFGLAGVVGELFF. The CDR3 DNA follows: TGTGCCAGCAGCTTCGGCCTAGCGGGAGTCGTCGGGGAGCTGTTTTTT.

A note on this clone: The junction does not match germline at one end; this may be a read error. The rearrangement uses TRBV7-7 and TRBJ2-1, with D maybe TRBD2 (5 bases). Germline CDR1 SSHAT, CDR2 FNYEAQ (reference sequence). The CDR3 sequence is 15 residues long. Here the CDR3 reads CASSMDLSPYNEQFF. The CDR3 coding sequence is TGTGCTAGCAGCATGGACTTAAGTCCCTACAATGAGCAGTTCTTC. Looking up the rest from reference TRBV7-7 and TRBJ2-1 gives the full variable domain: GAGVSQSPRYKVTKRGQDVTLRCDPISSHATLYWYQQALGQGPEFLTYFNYEAQPDKSGLPSDRFSAERPEGSISTLTIQRTEQRDSAMYRCASSMDLSPYNEQFFGPGTRLTVL.

The CDR3 coding sequence is TGTGCCAGTAGTATGGGACGCCAAGAGACCCAGTACTTC. This sequence encodes CASSMGRQETQYF. The rearrangement joins TRBV19 to TRBJ2-5, with D perhaps given as TRBD1 or TRBD2 (5 bases each). The V gene lost 3 bases and the J gene lost 1 base, with 6 bases spanning the gap. This CDR3 has 13 amino acids. CDR1 is LNHDA, CDR2 SQIVND, per germline (reference sequence).

The chain carries TRBV27 and TRBJ2-7; unclear D gene. Trimming shortened V by 1 base and J by 2 bases, and 6 bases separated the two germline ends. The length of the CDR3 is 13 residues. The germline CDR1 and CDR2 sequences are MNHEY and SMNVEV (reference sequence). The CDR3 DNA sequence: TGTGCCAGCAGTTTATTTGGCCCCTACGAGCAGTACTTC. Its protein is CASSLFGPYEQYF.

This chain uses TRBV11-2 with TRBJ2-7, with TRBD2 matching over 9 bases. V lost 2 bases to trimming and J lost 5 bases; unmatched junction nucleotides: 13. The germline V gene has CDR1 SGHAT and CDR2 FQNNGV. This CDR3 has 17 amino acids. The CDR3 DNA sequence: TGTGCCAGCAGCTTACTAGGGGGTAGCGGGAGTTTGGACGAGCAGTACTTC. Protein sequence: CASSLLGGSGSLDEQYF.

As to this clone: One junction end does not reproduce the germline sequence, and a read error may be involved. The rearrangement uses TRBV28 and TRBJ2-2, with TRBD1 as a possible D gene (5 bases). CDR1 is MDHEN, CDR2 SYDVKM, per germline. The CDR3 is 13 amino acids. This CDR3 reads CASNSGNAGELFF. As DNA, the CDR3 is TGTGCCAGCAATTCAGGGAACGCCGGGGAGCTGTTTTTT.

This chain joins TRBV2 and TRBJ2-5; D is possibly TRBD2 (5 bases). Trimming removed 10 bases from V and 5 bases from J, with 17 bases in between. This CDR3 spans 13 amino acids. Germline CDR1 is SNHLY and CDR2 is FYNNEI. CDR3 region: CATPRPGGETQYF. The CDR3 DNA is TGTGCCACCCCCCGGCCAGGAGGCGAGACCCAGTACTTC.

This clone was detected only once. This chain links TRBV10-3 with TRBJ1-5; TRBD1 matches 7 bases. The V and J ends lost 3 bases and 4 bases, in that order; junction bases with no gene match: 0. The germline V gene encodes CDR1 ENHRY and CDR2 SYGVKD. This CDR3 comprises 13 residues. As DNA, the CDR3 is TGTGCCATCAGTGAACAGGGGAATCAGCCCCAGCATTTT. Amino acids: CAISEQGNQPQHF.

V usage is TRBV5-1 and J usage is TRBJ2-1; 12 bases map to TRBD1. J gave up 2 bases and V 1 base, and 10 bases lay outside the gene matches. Germline CDR1 and CDR2: SGHRS and YFSETQ. The CDR3 length is 19 residues. CDR3 DNA: TGCGCCAGCAGCTTGCTGGGACAGGGGGCATTGAGGACCTACAATGAGCAGTTCTTC. Protein product: CASSLLGQGALRTYNEQFF.

This chain uses TRBV5-1 with TRBJ2-5; 8 positions match TRBD2. The CDR3 is 15 amino acids. Germline V CDR1 and CDR2: SGHRS, YFSETQ. Trimming at V came to 7 bases and at J to 3 bases, leaving 11 bases not matched to a gene. In DNA, the CDR3 is TGCGCCAGCGGTCTCGGGAGGGGCTCCGAAGAGACCCAGTACTTC. Its protein product is CASGLGRGSEETQYF. Full variable domain (missing parts from reference TRBV5-1 and TRBJ2-5): KAGVTQTPRYLIKTRGQQVTLSCSPISGHRSVSWYQQTPGQGLQFLFEYFSETQRNKGNFPGRFSGRQFSNSRSEMNVSTLELGDSALYLCASGLGRGSEETQYFGPGTRLLVL.